These 32 T cell receptor beta chains were all obtained from the same sample, sequenced in a study of human T cells and chemical hapten exposure. Extraction of total RNA was performed on unfractionated whole blood. Separate cDNA molecules received unique molecular identifiers, which the library attached to them. TCRdb independently ran MiXCR on the reads; one entry per CDR3 protein. The data show about 480 distinct CDR3 sequences, with roughly 80% seen just once and 7.5% to 10% held by the top ten. Sequencing was done on a sample of whole blood. Receptors originate from a human donor with alopecia, or a healthy volunteer (not recorded which). Some clones in this sample may be carry-over from other donors' samples. This table probably holds off-target reads from a library built for another chain.

The table lists this clonotype with a few counts. The chain links TRBV5-1 to TRBJ1-1; D uncertain. The germline gives CDR1 SGHRS, CDR2 YFSETQ. V lost 1 base and J lost 2, with 0 bases in between. The CDR3 extends over 11 amino acids. CDR3 sequence reads: CASSLNTEAFF. Written as DNA, the CDR3 is TGCGCCAGCAGCTTGAACACTGAAGCTTTCTTT.

The rearrangement links TRBV7-9 to TRBJ2-5; 9 bases agree with TRBD1. Germline lookup yields CDR1 SEHNR and CDR2 FQNEAQ (reference sequence). V dropped 7 bases and J dropped 5; count of bases not matched to a gene: 11. The CDR3 runs to 15 residues. CDR3 nucleotides: TGTGCCAGCATCCTCCTACAGGGGGCTTTGGAGACCCAGTACTTC. Amino acid sequence: CASILLQGALETQYF.

The rearrangement links TRBV28 to TRBJ1-1, with D unresolved. With 2 bases removed from V and 10 bases from J, the gap between germline ends came to 11 bases. Germline lookup yields CDR1 MDHEN and CDR2 SYDVKM. The CDR3 sequence is 12 residues long. The CDR3 DNA follows: TGTGCCAGCAGTTTAGGGCCAGGACGAGCTTTCTTT. This gives the protein CASSLGPGRAFF.

CDR3 region: CASSPAPGEQFF. The CDR3 nucleotides read TGTGCCAGCAGCCCAGCTCCGGGTGAGCAGTTCTTC. The chain couples TRBV11-3 to TRBJ2-1; D remains ambiguous. From germline, CDR1 is SGHNT and CDR2 YENEEA. This CDR3 is built from 12 residues. With 5 bases removed from V and 9 bases from J, the gap between germline ends came to 11 bases. Combining the CDR3 with reference TRBV11-3 and TRBJ2-1 gives the whole variable domain EAGVVQSPRYKIIEKKQPVAFWCNPISGHNTLYWYLQNLGQGPELLIRYENEEAVDDSQLPKDRFSAERLKGVDSTLKIQPAELGDSAVYLCASSPAPGEQFFGPGTRLTVL.

The chain links TRBV6-5 to TRBJ1-4, with D tentatively TRBD1 (5 bases). The germline gives CDR1 MNHEY, CDR2 SVGAGI. CDR3 length: 14 residues. V gave up 2 bases and J gave up 5 bases, with 9 bases separating them. The CDR3 loop is CASSYEAGNEKLFF. The CDR3 nucleotides read TGTGCCAGCAGTTACGAGGCAGGGAATGAAAAACTGTTTTTT.

This clonotype was recorded once. The rearrangement joins TRBV20-1 to TRBJ2-3; perhaps D is TRBD1 or TRBD2 (5 bases each). The length of the CDR3 is 16 residues. Germline V CDR1 and CDR2: DFQATT, SNEGSKA (reference sequence). The V end lost 1 base, the J end lost 3 bases, and 17 bases lay between the germline ends. CDR3 protein: CSARAPGGVWTDTQYF. The CDR3 DNA reads TGCAGTGCTAGAGCCCCTGGGGGAGTCTGGACAGATACGCAGTATTTT.

V usage is TRBV18 and J usage is TRBJ2-1; 9 bases are shared with TRBD2. Germline CDR1 reads KGHSH; CDR2 reads LQKENI. The V segment lost 3 bases and the J segment 2 bases; nucleotides outside the gene matches: 11. This CDR3 has 18 amino acids. The CDR3 is CASSPPLTSGLTYNEQFF. In DNA, the CDR3 is TGTGCCAGCTCACCCCCCTTGACTAGCGGATTGACCTACAATGAGCAGTTCTTC.

The rearrangement joins TRBV4-2 to TRBJ1-1; D call uncertain. The germline V gene has CDR1 LGHNA and CDR2 YNFKEQ. The ends were cut back, 1 base at V and 1 base at J, with 4 bases in the middle. This CDR3 has 13 amino acids. CDR3 in amino acids: CASSQGPNTEAFF. CDR3 DNA sequence: TGTGCCAGCAGCCAAGGGCCGAACACTGAAGCTTTCTTT.

The V gene is TRBV7-9, the J gene TRBJ1-1, with D unclear. CDR3 size: 11 residues. V was pared by 5 bases and J by 6 bases, with 7 bases between. Germline V gene lookup returns CDR1 SEHNR and CDR2 FQNEAQ (reference sequence). CDR3 sequence (DNA): TGTGCCAGCAGCCGATGGGCTGAAGCTTTCTTT. This gives the protein CASSRWAEAFF.

DNA of the CDR3: TGCAGTGCTAGAGACCCTCTAAGCGGGACTGTCCACGAGCAGTACTTC. Its translation: CSARDPLSGTVHEQYF. The rearrangement joins TRBV20-1 to TRBJ2-7; TRBD2 agrees at 7 bases. This CDR3 contains 16 residues. The V segment lost 0 bases and the J segment 5 bases; nucleotides outside the gene matches: 13. CDR1 and CDR2 (germline): DFQATT, SNEGSKA (reference sequence).

This sequence joins TRBV4-1 and TRBJ2-2, with 12 bases aligning to TRBD2. The junction had 5 bases not matched to a gene; V was cut back by 3 bases and J by 0 bases. The CDR3 is 18 residues long. Germline loops: CDR1 MGHRA, CDR2 YSYEKL. The CDR3 DNA reads TGCGCCAGCAGCCACTCGGGACTAGCGGGCACGAACACCGGGGAGCTGTTTTTT. It encodes CASSHSGLAGTNTGELFF.

V usage is TRBV6-6 and J usage is TRBJ1-1; TRBD1 agrees at 7 bases. The V segment lost 2 bases and the J segment 4 bases; nucleotides outside the gene matches: 7. The length of the CDR3 is 15 residues. Germline-derived CDR1 and CDR2 are MNHNY and SVGAGI (reference sequence). CDR3 region: CASSYLETGSTEAFF. CDR3 in DNA: TGTGCCAGCAGTTACCTTGAGACAGGGTCCACTGAAGCTTTCTTT.

V gene TRBV24-1 combines with J gene TRBJ2-1; 13 bases align to TRBD2. Trimming at V came to 2 bases and at J to 6 bases, leaving 3 bases not matched to a gene. Per germline, CDR1 KGHDR and CDR2 SFDVKD. CDR3 length: 16 amino acids. This CDR3 reads CATSDSTSGRVNEQFF. The CDR3 DNA follows: TGTGCCACCAGTGATTCCACTAGCGGGAGGGTCAATGAGCAGTTCTTC.

The chain recombines TRBV6-1 with TRBJ2-7, with D unresolved. Germline V CDR1 and CDR2: MNHNS, SASEGT. V lost 7 bases and J lost 3, with 13 bases in between. CDR3 size: 13 residues. The CDR3 loop is CASTLDLFYEQYF. As DNA, the CDR3 is TGTGCCAGCACCTTAGATCTATTCTACGAGCAGTACTTC.

The V gene is TRBV6-1, the J gene TRBJ2-7, with 7 bases that match TRBD2. Germline CDR1 reads MNHNS; CDR2 reads SASEGT. With V trimmed by 2 bases and J by 4 bases, 8 bases remained unmatched. The CDR3 totals 15 residues. CDR3 in amino acids: CASSEMAGAGYEQYF. The CDR3 region has the DNA TGTGCCAGCAGTGAAATGGCGGGAGCCGGATACGAGCAGTACTTC.

The CDR3 nucleotides read TGCAGCGCGCTACAGGGGATTAACTATGGCTACACCTTC. This sequence encodes CSALQGINYGYTF. The V gene is TRBV29-1, the J gene TRBJ1-2; TRBD1 matches 7 bases. Germline V gene data show CDR1 as SQVTM and CDR2 as ANQGSEA. This CDR3 region has 13 residues. Trimming removed 7 bases from V and 1 base from J; junction bases left unmatched: 6.

This clonotype has only one observation. The CDR3 nucleotides are TGTGCCAGCAGCCGGACGGAAGGAAGAGACACCATATATTTT. Translating it yields CASSRTEGRDTIYF. This chain joins TRBV7-6 and TRBJ1-3; unclear D gene. The CDR3 has 14 amino acids. V lost 5 bases and J lost 8, with 16 bases in between. CDR1 and CDR2 (germline): SGHVS, FNYEAQ.

This clonotype appeared once. The genes are TRBV7-8 and TRBJ2-1; D not certain. The CDR3 extends over 18 amino acids. Germline V gives CDR1 SGHVS, CDR2 FQNEAQ. V was pared by 1 base and J by 4 bases, with 20 bases between. CDR3 DNA sequence: TGTGCCAGCAGCTTAGTGCTTCTCAGAGCGCCAAGATACAATGAGCAGTTCTTC. Protein sequence: CASSLVLLRAPRYNEQFF.

The chain combines TRBV24-1 with TRBJ2-2; maybe TRBD2 (6 bases). This CDR3 has 18 residues. Trimming removed 7 bases at V and 1 base at J, with 21 bases between. Germline V CDR1 and CDR2: KGHDR, SFDVKD. The CDR3 sequence is CATRRGVVAEGNTGELFF. The CDR3, as DNA: TGTGCCACCAGGCGGGGTGTAGTAGCGGAGGGGAACACCGGGGAGCTGTTTTTT.

The CDR3 spells CASSIGPLGYEQYF. DNA for the CDR3: TGTGCCAGTAGTATTGGGCCTTTAGGCTACGAGCAGTACTTC. The rearrangement uses TRBV19 and TRBJ2-7; no definite D call. CDR1 is LNHDA, CDR2 SQIVND, per germline (reference sequence). The V gene lost 3 bases and the J gene lost 3 bases, with 12 bases spanning the gap. This CDR3 spans 14 amino acids.

The rearrangement links TRBV4-1 to TRBJ1-1; D remains unclear. The CDR3 extends over 16 amino acids. CDR1 and CDR2 (germline): MGHRA, YSYEKL. V was clipped by 2 bases and J by 3 bases, with 16 bases between them. CDR3 region: CASSQPASKRYTEAFF. The CDR3 bases are TGCGCCAGCAGCCAACCAGCTTCAAAACGCTACACTGAAGCTTTCTTT.

The J gene is TRBJ2-3, the V gene TRBV7-2; the D gene is possibly TRBD2 (5 bases). V shed 3 bases and J shed 6 bases, with 13 bases lying between them. From germline, CDR1 is SGHTA and CDR2 FQGNSA. The CDR3 contains 14 residues. CDR3 region: CASSFGGKMDTQYF. In DNA form, the CDR3 reads TGTGCCAGCAGCTTCGGAGGCAAAATGGATACGCAGTATTTT.

The chain employs TRBV9 and TRBJ2-1; no definite D call. The CDR3 contains 14 residues. Germline V gives CDR1 SGDLS, CDR2 YYNGEE. V was cut by 0 bases and J by 11 bases, with 15 bases left in between. CDR3 amino acids: CASSVGWVVGQQFF. CDR3 DNA: TGTGCCAGCAGCGTAGGTTGGGTCGTTGGTCAGCAGTTCTTC.

J is TRBJ1-1 and V is TRBV6-5; no reliable D call. The germline gives CDR1 MNHEY, CDR2 SVGAGI. Between the trimmed V and J ends, which lost 2 bases and 9 bases, there was a span of 13 bases. CDR3 length equals 13 residues. The CDR3: CASSYRGGRQAFF. CDR3 bases: TGTGCCAGCAGTTACCGGGGAGGGAGGCAAGCTTTCTTT.

The gene calls are TRBV7-8 and TRBJ2-7, with 10 bases lining up with TRBD1. The V segment lost 3 bases and the J segment 2 bases; nucleotides outside the gene matches: 7. The CDR3 loop spans 16 amino acids. Germline V gene lookup returns CDR1 SGHVS and CDR2 FQNEAQ. CDR3 in amino acids: CASSFADRGLPYEQYF. CDR3 coding DNA: TGTGCCAGCAGCTTTGCCGACAGGGGGCTCCCCTACGAGCAGTACTTC.

The chain is built from TRBV20-1 and TRBJ1-5, with 7 bases aligning to TRBD1. This CDR3 spans 14 amino acids. The V gene's germline CDR1 is DFQATT and CDR2 SNEGSKA (reference sequence). Trimming cost V 6 bases and J 7 bases; bases outside gene matches: 12. Here the CDR3 DNA reads TGCAGTGCACCCGCAAACAGGGGACGGCAGCCCCAGCATTTT. It yields the protein CSAPANRGRQPQHF.

The chain carries TRBV2 and TRBJ1-5; 7 bases are shared with TRBD1. Germline V gene data show CDR1 as SNHLY and CDR2 as FYNNEI. The ends lost 6 bases at V and 0 bases at J; junction bases unmatched: 5. This CDR3 has 15 residues. In nucleotides, the CDR3 is TGTGCCAGCAGCCTGGGACAGAATAGCAATCAGCCCCAGCATTTT. Encoded protein: CASSLGQNSNQPQHF.

This clonotype occurred once. This rearrangement joins TRBV27 to TRBJ2-2; the D is unclear. This CDR3 is built from 13 residues. V was shortened by 1 base and J by 4 bases, with 4 bases between the two germline ends. From germline, CDR1 is MNHEY and CDR2 SMNVEV (reference sequence). The CDR3 sequence: CASSLLVTGELFF. For the CDR3, the DNA is TGTGCCAGCAGTTTATTGGTCACCGGGGAGCTGTTTTTT.

CDR3 sequence (DNA): TGTGCCAGCAGCCGACGGGGGGCAAGGTACAATGAGCAGTTCTTC. Encoded protein: CASSRRGARYNEQFF. This chain uses TRBV28 with TRBJ2-1; the D gene is possibly TRBD2 (7 bases). The germline V and J ends were trimmed by 6 bases and 4 bases, with 16 bases remaining between them. Germline lookup yields CDR1 MDHEN and CDR2 SYDVKM. This CDR3 is built from 15 residues.

The rearrangement joins TRBV4-1 to TRBJ2-7, with D possibly being TRBD1 (5 bases). Germline CDR1 is MGHRA and CDR2 is YSYEKL. The CDR3 runs to 12 residues. The V end was cut by 0 bases, the J end by 9 bases, with 9 bases between. CDR3 in DNA: TGCGCCAGCAGCCAAGATCAACAGGTGCAGTACTTC. This gives the protein CASSQDQQVQYF.

CDR3 nucleotide sequence: TGCAGTTCCTCACTCTACTCCTACGAGCAGTACTTC. This translates into CSSSLYSYEQYF. This rearrangement joins TRBV20-1 to TRBJ2-7; D remains ambiguous. The germline V gene encodes CDR1 DFQATT and CDR2 SNEGSKA (reference sequence). The CDR3 extends over 12 amino acids. The V gene lost 8 bases and the J gene lost 0 bases, with 11 bases spanning the gap.

The J gene is TRBJ1-1, the V gene TRBV5-1; D ambiguous. Germline V gene data show CDR1 as SGHRS and CDR2 as YFSETQ. V dropped 4 bases and J dropped 3 bases, with 10 bases sitting between them. This CDR3 comprises 13 residues. CDR3 coding DNA: TGCGCCAGCAGCCGAACCCAGGACACTGAAGCTTTCTTT. Its translation is CASSRTQDTEAFF.